Shown below are 31 T cell receptor beta chains from a single sample sequenced in a study of OX40 agonist ivuxolimab in advanced cancers. Receptor libraries were prepared by the immunoSEQ multiplex PCR assay. Entries here come from immuneACCESS through TCRdb and include only in-frame sequences with V and J called. Some clones fail to appear in such tables; in the studies checked, an unresolved V gene covers under half of the shortfall, and the cause of the remainder is unknown. The sample data list 65,000 to 90,000 clones, and 80% to 95% of these were observed just once. In total, the top ten clones hold under 0.6% of the sample. The source material was CD4+ or CD8+ T cells sorted from blood, sampled in a trial of the OX40 agonist ivuxolimab. The receptors come from an adult with an advanced solid tumor such as melanoma, head and neck, liver or kidney cancer.

The CDR3 here is CASSATASSGANVLTF. As DNA, the CDR3 is TGCGCCAGCAGTGCGACAGCGAGCTCTGGGGCCAACGTCCTGACTTTC. The chain is built from TRBV10-2 and TRBJ2-6; tentative D call: TRBD1 (5 bases). This CDR3 contains 16 residues. Germline loops: CDR1 WSHSY, CDR2 SAAADI. The germline V and J ends were trimmed by 4 bases and 0 bases, with 10 bases remaining between them.

This clone was counted once. DNA for the CDR3: TGCGCCAGCAGCTTGGACGGAGATTCTAGCACAGATACGCAGTATTTT. Encoded protein: CASSLDGDSSTDTQYF. V is TRBV5-1 and J is TRBJ2-3; no clear D. Per the germline V gene, CDR1 is SGHRS and CDR2 is YFSETQ. Trimming removed 0 bases at V and 0 bases at J, with 11 bases between. This CDR3 region has 16 residues.

This clone was seen only a few times. The CDR3 protein is CASSPTGLNTEAFF. CDR3 sequence (DNA): TGTGCCAGCAGCCCCACAGGTTTGAACACTGAAGCTTTCTTT. The rearrangement joins TRBV7-6 to TRBJ1-1, with D perhaps matching TRBD1 (5 bases). The CDR3 runs to 14 residues. Germline values: CDR1 SGHVS, CDR2 FNYEAQ. V lost 5 bases, J lost 0 bases, and 10 bases lay in between.

This clone was counted between two and nine times. This chain uses TRBV5-4 with TRBJ2-2; D is ambiguous. CDR1 and CDR2 from the germline V gene are SGHNT and YYREEE (reference sequence). CDR3 length: 15 residues. Trimming pared 2 bases from V and 1 base from J, leaving 9 bases between. The CDR3 sequence: CASSFEHLNTGELFF. CDR3 bases: TGTGCCAGCAGCTTTGAACACCTGAACACCGGGGAGCTGTTTTTT.

The J gene is TRBJ1-5, the V gene TRBV5-6; D gene unclear. CDR3 length equals 15 residues. The V end was cut by 3 bases, the J end by 2 bases, with 12 bases between. CDR1 and CDR2 from the germline V gene are SGHDT and YYEEEE. The DNA of the CDR3 is TGTGCCAGCAGCTGGGGTCCAGGAGGCAATCAGCCCCAGCATTTT. Protein sequence: CASSWGPGGNQPQHF.

The V call is TRBV6-5, the J call TRBJ2-4, with 10 bases fitting TRBD1. CDR1 and CDR2 (germline): MNHEY, SVGAGI. This CDR3 has 12 residues. With 6 bases clipped from V and 11 bases from J, the junction kept 4 bases outside the gene matches. DNA for the CDR3: TGTGCCAGCAGCTGGACAGGGGGGCTTCAGTACTTC. Protein product: CASSWTGGLQYF.

CDR3 DNA sequence: TGTGCCAGTATAGACCCGGGACTAGCGGGGCCCTACGAGCAGTACTTC. It yields the protein CASIDPGLAGPYEQYF. The chain joins TRBV19 to TRBJ2-7; 13 bases line up with TRBD2. The V gene's germline CDR1 is LNHDA and CDR2 SQIVND (reference sequence). The V and J ends lost 7 bases and 2 bases, in that order; junction bases with no gene match: 8. The CDR3 spans 16 residues. The whole variable domain, filled in from reference TRBV19 and TRBJ2-7, reads DGGITQSPKYLFRKEGQNVTLSCEQNLNHDAMYWYRQDPGQGLRLIYYSQIVNDFQKGDIAEGYSVSREKKESFPLTVTSAQKNPTAFYLCASIDPGLAGPYEQYFGPGTRLTVT.

This chain connects TRBV6-1 to TRBJ1-5, with TRBD1 as a possible D gene (6 bases). Trimming removed 8 bases at V and 2 bases at J, with 10 bases between. The CDR3 has 13 amino acids. Per germline, CDR1 MNHNS and CDR2 SASEGT. The CDR3 spells CASAGERNQPQHF. In nucleotides, the CDR3 is TGTGCCAGCGCAGGGGAGCGCAATCAGCCCCAGCATTTT.

The chain joins TRBV21-1 to TRBJ1-5; the D call TRBD1 from the table was never checked on the DNA. TRBV21-1 represents a pseudogene. The CDR3 consists of 15 residues. The CDR3 loop reads CASTTRTGPYQPQHF. The CDR3, as DNA: TGTGCCAGCACCACTCGGACAGGGCCGTATCAGCCCCAGCATTTT.

V is TRBV19 and J is TRBJ1-3; the D gene is possibly TRBD1 (5 bases). Germline V gene data show CDR1 as LNHDA and CDR2 as SQIVND (reference sequence). Trimming took off 3 bases at V and 0 bases at J, with 9 bases between the two ends. CDR3 size: 15 residues. CDR3 bases: TGTGCCAGTAGTATTGGAGGGACCTCTGGAAACACCATATATTTT. Its protein is CASSIGGTSGNTIYF.

The chain joins TRBV18 to TRBJ2-3; possible D gene TRBD2, 7 bases. V lost 3 bases and J 4 bases, leaving 17 bases between the germline ends. CDR1 and CDR2 (germline): KGHSH, LQKENI. The CDR3 covers 16 residues. CDR3 sequence reads: CASSPYSGGGADTQYF. The CDR3 coding sequence is TGTGCCAGCTCACCGTATAGCGGAGGGGGGGCAGATACGCAGTATTTT.

The CDR3 region has the DNA TGTGCCATCAGTGACCCTGTCGGCGGTCGGTGGGGCTACACCTTC. Its translation is CAISDPVGGRWGYTF. This rearrangement joins TRBV10-3 to TRBJ1-2; the D is unclear. CDR3 length: 15 residues. Germline V gives CDR1 ENHRY, CDR2 SYGVKD. V dropped 3 bases and J dropped 8 bases, with 19 bases sitting between them.

V is TRBV6-5 and J is TRBJ2-7, with 8 bases lining up with TRBD1. CDR1 and CDR2 (germline): MNHEY, SVGAGI. With 6 bases clipped from V and 9 bases from J, the junction kept 16 bases outside the gene matches. The CDR3 is 15 residues long. The CDR3 protein is CASRTTGVNADGQYF. Here the CDR3 DNA reads TGTGCCAGCAGGACGACAGGGGTGAATGCTGATGGGCAGTACTTC.

The chain employs TRBV27 and TRBJ1-4; D is unresolved. The CDR3 consists of 13 residues. V lost 2 bases and J 8 bases, leaving 9 bases between the germline ends. Per germline, CDR1 MNHEY and CDR2 SMNVEV (reference sequence). The CDR3 DNA reads TGTGCCAGCAGTTTAGACGGGAGAGAAAAACTGTTTTTT. Its protein is CASSLDGREKLFF.

This chain connects TRBV6-6 to TRBJ2-7; the D is unclear. V was shortened by 10 bases and J by 6 bases, with 16 bases between the two germline ends. CDR3 length equals 12 residues. Germline CDR1 reads MNHNY; CDR2 reads SVGAGI (reference sequence). Written as DNA, the CDR3 is TGTGCCACCCGTACGGTACCGGGCGAGCAGTACTTC. It codes for CATRTVPGEQYF.

The chain is built from TRBV5-1 and TRBJ2-3; D may be TRBD1 or TRBD2 (5 bases each). Germline CDR1 SGHRS, CDR2 YFSETQ. The CDR3 sequence is 14 residues long. The V end lost 0 bases, the J end lost 4 bases, and 9 bases lay between the germline ends. This CDR3 reads CASSLGGSPDTQYF. Written as DNA, the CDR3 is TGCGCCAGCAGCTTGGGGGGGAGTCCAGATACGCAGTATTTT.

The chain recombines TRBV6-5 with TRBJ2-1, with a tentative D call TRBD2 (5 bases). The CDR3 sequence is 15 residues long. Trimming took 0 bases from V and 10 from J, leaving 16 bases between them. Germline lookup yields CDR1 MNHEY and CDR2 SVGAGI. In DNA form, the CDR3 reads TGTGCCAGCAGTTACTCCGGACTGTCCCACCACGAGCAGTTCTTC. Residues: CASSYSGLSHHEQFF.

The genes are TRBV2 and TRBJ2-1; no firm D call. Germline values: CDR1 SNHLY, CDR2 FYNNEI. V lost 7 bases and J 8 bases, leaving 9 bases between the germline ends. This CDR3 is built from 11 residues. CDR3 nucleotides: TGTGCCAGCACCGAAGGTTATGAGCAGTTCTTC. It specifies CASTEGYEQFF.

DNA of the CDR3: TGTGCCAGCAGTTCCAGTCGGAATGAGCAGTTCTTC. The encoded protein is CASSSSRNEQFF. The chain recombines TRBV28 with TRBJ2-1, with D uncertain. V gave up 4 bases and J gave up 7 bases, with 8 bases separating them. CDR1 MDHEN and CDR2 SYDVKM come from the germline V gene. The CDR3 consists of 12 residues.

This clone was detected only a few times. The chain is built from TRBV5-6 and TRBJ2-3; D not certain. From germline, CDR1 is SGHDT and CDR2 YYEEEE. V was trimmed by 0 bases and J by 6 bases, leaving 14 bases between them. This CDR3 comprises 15 residues. CDR3 sequence: CASSLGQPLQDTQYF. The CDR3 nucleotides read TGTGCCAGCAGCTTGGGTCAGCCTCTGCAGGATACGCAGTATTTT.

The rearrangement links TRBV7-2 to TRBJ1-1; D remains ambiguous. Germline CDR1 and CDR2: SGHTA and FQGNSA. This CDR3 contains 12 residues. V gave up 2 bases and J gave up 10 bases, with 11 bases separating them. The CDR3 region is CASSLSSIIAFF. For the CDR3, the DNA is TGTGCCAGCAGCTTATCCTCCATAATAGCTTTCTTT.

The chain couples TRBV5-6 to TRBJ1-5; D remains unclear. The CDR3 runs to 12 residues. V lost 2 bases and J 4 bases, leaving 4 bases between the germline ends. Germline loops: CDR1 SGHDT, CDR2 YYEEEE. The CDR3 loop reads CASSFWNQPQHF. In DNA form, the CDR3 reads TGTGCCAGCAGCTTCTGGAATCAGCCCCAGCATTTT.

This clone was recorded once. The CDR3 reads CASSIRDRELATANEQFF. CDR3 DNA: TGTGCCAGCAGCATCCGGGACAGGGAACTAGCGACCGCCAATGAGCAGTTCTTC. V usage is TRBV7-9 and J usage is TRBJ2-1, with 9 bases lining up with TRBD1. V dropped 5 bases and J dropped 6; count of bases not matched to a gene: 17. The CDR3 consists of 18 residues. Germline V gives CDR1 SEHNR, CDR2 FQNEAQ (reference sequence). The variable domain in full, with the rest retrieved from reference TRBV7-9 and TRBJ2-1, is DTGVSQNPRHKITKRGQNVTFRCDPISEHNRLYWYRQTLGQGPEFLTYFQNEAQLEKSRLLSDRFSAERPKGSFSTLEIQRTEQGDSAMYLCASSIRDRELATANEQFFGPGTRLTVL.

This clone has more than one count but fewer than ten. The chain recombines TRBV11-3 with TRBJ2-2; no clear D. The germline CDR1 and CDR2 sequences are SGHNT and YENEEA. Trimming shortened V by 8 bases and J by 7 bases, and 14 bases separated the two germline ends. CDR3 length equals 13 residues. The CDR3 is CASAITVGGELFF. The DNA for the CDR3 is TGTGCCAGCGCTATTACCGTCGGCGGGGAGCTGTTTTTT.

The CDR3 loop is CSGRGDNEQFF. CDR3 sequence (DNA): TGCAGTGGGAGGGGGGACAATGAGCAGTTCTTC. The rearrangement links TRBV20-1 to TRBJ2-1; D possibly uses TRBD1 or TRBD2 (6 bases each). The CDR3 contains 11 residues. Trimming cost V 7 bases and J 5 bases, with 9 bases left between them. Per the germline V gene, CDR1 is DFQATT and CDR2 is SNEGSKA (reference sequence).

On this clone itself: The sample carries other DNA sequences with the same CDR3. The V and J genes are TRBV4-1 and TRBJ2-3, with D unclear. The CDR3 runs 13 residues. Germline assignment: CDR1 MGHRA and CDR2 YSYEKL. V was shortened by 3 bases and J by 0 bases, with 4 bases between the two germline ends. Here the CDR3 DNA reads TGCGCCAGCAGCCAGCCCAGCACAGATACGCAGTATTTT. Translating it yields CASSQPSTDTQYF.

The rearrangement links TRBV5-4 to TRBJ2-7; D is perhaps TRBD2 (7 bases). The CDR3 consists of 14 residues. Germline V gene sequence: CDR1 SGHNT, CDR2 YYREEE (reference sequence). Trimming pared 2 bases from V and 1 base from J, leaving 10 bases between. DNA of the CDR3: TGTGCCAGCAGCTTTAAGGGGGGGTCCTACGAGCAGTACTTC. Amino acids: CASSFKGGSYEQYF.

This chain links TRBV7-8 with TRBJ1-5, with 8 nucleotides matching TRBD1. Germline trimming cut 5 bases from V and 2 bases from J; bases unmatched to any gene: 8. Germline CDR1 reads SGHVS; CDR2 reads FQNEAQ. The CDR3 loop spans 16 amino acids. The CDR3 reads CASSIGQGKGNQPQHF. CDR3 in DNA: TGTGCCAGCAGCATTGGACAGGGCAAGGGCAATCAGCCCCAGCATTTT. The full variable domain, with the rest looked up from reference TRBV7-8 and TRBJ1-5, is GAGVSQSPRYKVAKRGQDVALRCDPISGHVSLFWYQQALGQGPEFLTYFQNEAQLDKSGLPSDRFFAERPEGSVSTLKIQRTQQEDSAVYLCASSIGQGKGNQPQHFGDGTRLSIL.

The rearrangement links TRBV21-1 to TRBJ1-5. TRBV21-1 is annotated as a pseudogene. This CDR3 has 15 amino acids. CDR3 nucleotide sequence: TGTGCCAGCAGCAAAAGGTGGGACGGGAATCAGCCCCAGCATTTT. Its translation: CASSKRWDGNQPQHF.

CDR3 sequence reads: CASSSSLVGVQYF. The CDR3 DNA is TGTGCCAGCAGTTCGAGCCTAGTCGGAGTGCAGTACTTC. The rearrangement uses TRBV6-5 and TRBJ2-7; no firm D call. Germline V lookup: CDR1 MNHEY, CDR2 SVGAGI. The CDR3 loop spans 13 amino acids. The V and J ends lost 4 bases and 9 bases respectively, with 16 bases between them.

V and J are TRBV4-1 and TRBJ2-1; D gene unclear. V was shortened by 0 bases and J by 5 bases, with 11 bases between the two germline ends. CDR3 length: 15 amino acids. CDR1 and CDR2 from the germline V gene are MGHRA and YSYEKL. The CDR3 DNA sequence: TGCGCCAGCAGCCAAGATCTCGCGCGGAACAATGAGCAGTTCTTC. As protein: CASSQDLARNNEQFF.